The source of this T cell receptor beta chain is a study of blood T cells in healthy people across ages. The study's findings and limits: Diversity of TCR beta per million T cells declined in a roughly linear way with age.

Next came a second PCR, run for about 7 to 12 cycles, which used a sample-barcoded 5' primer along with a J-beta primer mix. One entry per CDR3 protein results from TCRdb running MiXCR on the 5' RACE reads. The sample lists approximately 830,000 distinct CDR3 sequences; under 80% were seen once. Germline assignment: CDR1 DFQATT and CDR2 SNEGSKA (reference sequence). Germline trimming cut 6 bases from V and 4 bases from J; bases unmatched to any gene: 2. This CDR3 region has 12 residues. This clonotype was observed a few times. Its antigen is undetermined. The TCR was taken from a man younger than 45 in good health. The chain couples TRBV20-1 to TRBJ2-1; 8 bases align to TRBD2. Sequenced: blood. CDR3 loop: CSAKRGYNEQFF. The DNA of the CDR3 is TGCAGTGCGAAGCGGGGGTACAATGAGCAGTTCTTC.